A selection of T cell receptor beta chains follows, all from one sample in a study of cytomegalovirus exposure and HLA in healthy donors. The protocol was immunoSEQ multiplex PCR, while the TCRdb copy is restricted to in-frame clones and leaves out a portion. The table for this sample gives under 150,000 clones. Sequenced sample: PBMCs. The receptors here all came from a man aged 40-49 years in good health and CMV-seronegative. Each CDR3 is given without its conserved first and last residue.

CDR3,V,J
ASSYTTDRVEAF,TRBV19,TRBJ1-1
ASSVTGGNGYT,TRBV19,TRBJ1-2
ASRPEGRGVTEAF,TRBV6-5,TRBJ1-1
ASSYLPSGLYGYT,TRBV6-5,TRBJ1-2
ASGLAGAPAYEQY,TRBV7-9,TRBJ2-7
ASSFASGGRGAF,TRBV6-6,TRBJ1-1
AISEGGSIGDQPQH,TRBV10-3,TRBJ1-5
ASSPTQGGTGELF,TRBV9,TRBJ2-2
ATARGRVPAEAF,TRBV6-5,TRBJ1-1
ASSFSGTGSYEQY,TRBV19,TRBJ2-7
ASRKDHKMNTEAF,TRBV19,TRBJ1-1
ASSQEAGGRGDTQY,TRBV4-3,TRBJ2-3
ASSDRVTYEQY,TRBV6-5,TRBJ2-7
ASSPSGSSGNTIY,TRBV14,TRBJ1-3
ASRRTNTGELF,TRBV4-1,TRBJ2-2
ASSILQGNTEAF,TRBV19,TRBJ1-1
ASSQGAHGQFNSPLH,TRBV14,TRBJ1-6
ASSLDGLSGNTIY,TRBV11-1,TRBJ1-3
ASSLGTSGGSYEQY,TRBV5-4,TRBJ2-7
ASRQQGANTEAF,TRBV19,TRBJ1-1
ASSKDPVATNEKLF,TRBV21-1,TRBJ1-4
ASSQKEDTEAF,TRBV7-7,TRBJ1-1
ASSISSGGSYEQY,TRBV19,TRBJ2-7
ASSWAGTSGYNEQF,TRBV7-9,TRBJ2-1
ASSYSPSGRETQY,TRBV6-5,TRBJ2-5
ASTRDGNQPQH,TRBV6-1,TRBJ1-5
ASSQVAGRTGELF,TRBV4-3,TRBJ2-2
ASSYQGDTEAF,TRBV5-1,TRBJ1-1
ASKLQSNTGELF,TRBV6-4,TRBJ2-2
ASSLATGNTEAF,TRBV5-4,TRBJ1-1
ASSLGSGGVKSGTQY,TRBV7-2,TRBJ2-5
ASSAGQGANQPQH,TRBV5-1,TRBJ1-5
ASGRDRGSATQY,TRBV2,TRBJ2-3
ASSLAPGQAGEQY,TRBV7-2,TRBJ2-7
ASSLGPGTGIGEGYT,TRBV5-1,TRBJ1-2
ASSLVRGGTEAF,TRBV5-4,TRBJ1-1
ASSWGGGATDTQY,TRBV5-4,TRBJ2-3
ASSQEPYGYRGRETEAL,TRBV4-2,TRBJ1-1
ASSYQTAATDTQY,TRBV6-5,TRBJ2-3
AVYSDRGRISNYGYT,TRBV13,TRBJ1-2
ASSPPGQAERVQF,TRBV6-6,TRBJ2-1
ASSISGPGRQETQY,TRBV11-3,TRBJ2-5
ASSIGTGAEKLF,TRBV19,TRBJ1-4
ASSGGWTGGMVTEAF,TRBV2,TRBJ1-1
AIRTDNQPQH,TRBV10-3,TRBJ1-5
ASSQGLRGAGGNTIY,TRBV7-2,TRBJ1-3
ASSLLGQGEQY,TRBV7-3,TRBJ2-7
ASRADSVNSPLH,TRBV2,TRBJ1-6
ASSVDRSITGELF,TRBV2,TRBJ2-2
ASSPGPGRERDTEAF,TRBV7-3,TRBJ1-1
ATGTGISYGYT,TRBV19,TRBJ1-2
ASSGPLPNQPQH,TRBV6-1,TRBJ1-5
ASSLVRGYT,TRBV28,TRBJ1-2
ASRQGVYEQY,TRBV28,.